This passage covers 32 T cell receptor beta chains from one sample sequenced in a study of regulatory T cells in long-lasting Graves disease. Specified time point: persistent/refractory GD, antithyroid drugs over 5 years with positive TRAb. The TCR library was made from RNA that had been extracted from PBMCs in TRIzol. Relying on iRepertoire HTBI primers and Arm-PCR of CDR3 regions, the team built TCR beta libraries. TCRdb itself ran the multiplex PCR reads through MiXCR, one entry per CDR3 protein. The sample has some 430,000 distinct CDR3 sequences, roughly a fifth seen once; the top ten hold more than 6%. Sample: peripheral blood mononuclear cells (PBMCs), taken when the disease was refractory, from a patient treated with antithyroid drugs. These TCRs come from a female donor with Graves disease.

This clonotype was recorded a few times. The chain couples TRBV20-1 to TRBJ2-7; TRBD1 matches at 10 bases. CDR1 DFQATT and CDR2 SNEGSKA come from the germline V gene (reference sequence). The CDR3 contains 14 residues. V was pared by 5 bases and J by 4 bases, with 8 bases of the junction left unmatched. The CDR3 spells CSAGRQGADYEQYF. The DNA of the CDR3 is TGCAGTGCTGGAAGACAGGGGGCTGATTACGAGCAGTACTTC.

This clonotype was seen only a few times. V and J are TRBV5-1 and TRBJ1-6; 10 nucleotides align to TRBD1. Germline CDR1 reads SGHRS; CDR2 reads YFSETQ. V lost 2 bases, J lost 9 bases, and 11 bases stayed unmatched. The CDR3 totals 17 residues. Here the CDR3 DNA reads TGCGCCAGCAGCTTCTCCACCGACAGGGGGCTAGGTTCACCCCTCCACTTT. This sequence encodes CASSFSTDRGLGSPLHF.

This clonotype has ten or more counts. The chain recombines TRBV5-1 with TRBJ1-1; no clear D. This CDR3 has 14 residues. The germline V gene encodes CDR1 SGHRS and CDR2 YFSETQ. Trimming cost V 0 bases and J 2 bases, with 8 bases left between them. In nucleotides, the CDR3 is TGCGCCAGCAGCTTGGGTTCCGTTAACACTGAAGCTTTCTTT. Translated: CASSLGSVNTEAFF.

The V gene is TRBV7-8, the J gene TRBJ1-3; no clear D gene. CDR3 size: 14 residues. From germline, CDR1 is SGHVS and CDR2 FQNEAQ. V lost 4 bases to trimming and J lost 1 base, with 8 bases between them. The CDR3 DNA reads TGTGCCAGCAGCTCCACAAGATCTGGAAACACCATATATTTT. Its protein product is CASSSTRSGNTIYF.

This clonotype was detected ten times or more. The rearrangement joins TRBV27 to TRBJ1-2; D might be TRBD1 (5 bases). The germline V gene encodes CDR1 MNHEY and CDR2 SMNVEV (reference sequence). The CDR3 extends over 14 amino acids. Trimming cost V 6 bases and J 8 bases, with 19 bases left between them. In DNA form, the CDR3 reads TGTGCCAGCAGCCGTGACAGCTCAGCTGGGGGCTACACCTTC. Residues: CASSRDSSAGGYTF.

This clonotype was detected many times. The chain combines TRBV28 with TRBJ2-2; the D is unclear. CDR3 length equals 14 residues. V lost 6 bases and J 1 base, leaving 9 bases between the germline ends. Germline V gene lookup returns CDR1 MDHEN and CDR2 SYDVKM. The CDR3 loop reads CASSLGRNTGELFF. As DNA, the CDR3 is TGTGCCAGCAGCTTAGGACGGAACACCGGGGAGCTGTTTTTT.

In nucleotides, the CDR3 is TGTGCCAGTACCAACCCGGGACAGGGAAATCCCTACGAGCAGTACTTC. This translates into CASTNPGQGNPYEQYF. The chain joins TRBV19 to TRBJ2-7; TRBD1 matches at 9 bases. CDR3 length: 16 amino acids. Germline values: CDR1 LNHDA, CDR2 SQIVND (reference sequence). The V gene end was trimmed by 7 bases and the J gene end by 2 bases; junction bases not matched to a gene: 12.

The chain has TRBV27 and TRBJ2-4, with 8 bases identical to TRBD1. The CDR3 has 17 amino acids. The V gene's germline CDR1 is MNHEY and CDR2 SMNVEV (reference sequence). V shed 2 bases, J shed 0 bases, and the junction held 6 bases outside the gene matches. The CDR3 bases are TGTGCCAGCAGTTTAACTGGCCAGGGGGCAGCCAAAAACATTCAGTACTTC. This codes for CASSLTGQGAAKNIQYF.

The chain uses TRBV9 and TRBJ2-5, with 8 bases matching TRBD2. Losses at the gene ends were 2 bases for V and 4 bases for J; bases not matched to a gene: 7. This CDR3 comprises 15 residues. CDR1 and CDR2 (germline): SGDLS, YYNGEE. CDR3 loop: CASSVVAGNGETQYF. The CDR3 nucleotides are TGTGCCAGCAGCGTTGTAGCGGGAAATGGAGAGACCCAGTACTTC.

V and J are TRBV27 and TRBJ2-2; perhaps TRBD2 as D (6 bases). Germline values: CDR1 MNHEY, CDR2 SMNVEV (reference sequence). This CDR3 contains 14 residues. The V gene lost 6 bases and the J gene lost 3 bases, with 11 bases spanning the gap. The CDR3, as DNA: TGTGCCAGCAGAGTAGCGGAATACACCGGGGAGCTGTTTTTT. Amino acids: CASRVAEYTGELFF.

In regard to this clonotype: A much larger clone lies a single base off, so this may be a read error. J is TRBJ1-4 and V is TRBV20-1; 9 bases align to TRBD1. V was pared by 4 bases and J by 7 bases, with 7 bases of the junction left unmatched. Per germline, CDR1 DFQATT and CDR2 SNEGSKA (reference sequence). The CDR3 is made up of 14 amino acids. Written as DNA, the CDR3 is TGCAGTGCTAAGGGGACAGGGAATAGTGAAAAACTGTTTTTT. This sequence encodes CSAKGTGNSEKLFF.

This clonotype was detected many times. The chain links TRBV29-1 to TRBJ1-1; D is ambiguous. The length of the CDR3 is 12 residues. Germline V gene lookup returns CDR1 SQVTM and CDR2 ANQGSEA. V was shortened by 1 base and J by 0 bases, with 3 bases between the two germline ends. CDR3 sequence (DNA): TGCAGCGTTGAAGGGGTGAACACTGAAGCTTTCTTT. Translating gives CSVEGVNTEAFF.

This clonotype was recorded at least ten times. The chain is built from TRBV12-3 or TRBV12-4 and TRBJ2-7; TRBD1 agrees at 9 bases. After removal of 5 bases from V and 6 bases from J, the junction contained 8 bases not matched to a gene. There are 14 residues in the CDR3. Here the CDR3 DNA reads TGTGCCAGCAGTCTTCGGACAGGGGAGACCGAGCAGTACTTC. The encoded protein is CASSLRTGETEQYF.

This chain joins TRBV27 and TRBJ2-3, with a possible D match to TRBD1 (6 bases). Germline V lookup: CDR1 MNHEY, CDR2 SMNVEV (reference sequence). This CDR3 has 15 residues. Between the trimmed V and J ends, which lost 8 bases and 3 bases, there was a span of 18 bases. CDR3 nucleotides: TGTGCCAGCCACAGGGACCCAAGAGGGACAGATACGCAGTATTTT. Translated: CASHRDPRGTDTQYF.

The sample holds a few counts of this clonotype. The V gene is TRBV3-1, the J gene TRBJ2-3; D not resolved. The V and J ends lost 4 bases and 1 base respectively, with 3 bases between them. The CDR3 contains 12 residues. The germline gives CDR1 LGHDT, CDR2 YNNKEL (reference sequence). CDR3 in DNA: TGTGCCAGCAGCCGACGCACAGATACGCAGTATTTT. Translation: CASSRRTDTQYF.

This clonotype has at least ten counts. DNA for the CDR3: TGCAGTGCTAGAGGACCGGGGGTATCAGAGACCCAGTACTTC. It is translated as CSARGPGVSETQYF. The chain uses TRBV20-1 and TRBJ2-5, with D possibly matching TRBD2 (6 bases). Trimming left V 1 base short and J 4 bases short, with 13 bases between. Germline assignment: CDR1 DFQATT and CDR2 SNEGSKA (reference sequence). CDR3 length equals 14 residues.

This clonotype was counted a few times. J is TRBJ2-7 and V is TRBV20-1; 7 bases align to TRBD2. Germline CDR1 reads DFQATT; CDR2 reads SNEGSKA (reference sequence). The CDR3 consists of 14 residues. With 3 bases clipped from V and 4 bases from J, the junction kept 9 bases outside the gene matches. As DNA, the CDR3 is TGCAGTGCTAGTCTGGGAGGGCCGATATACGAGCAGTACTTC. It encodes CSASLGGPIYEQYF.

This clonotype was observed many times. The V call is TRBV6-5, the J call TRBJ2-7, with D maybe TRBD2 (6 bases). Germline CDR1 MNHEY, CDR2 SVGAGI. Trimming left V 0 bases short and J 3 bases short, with 12 bases between. This CDR3 has 15 amino acids. The CDR3 loop is CASSYSGTYNYEQYF. CDR3 nucleotide sequence: TGTGCCAGCAGTTACTCCGGGACTTATAACTACGAGCAGTACTTC.

The CDR3 loop reads CASRRGGGPGETQYF. In nucleotides, the CDR3 is TGTGCCAGCAGGCGGGGGGGTGGGCCGGGGGAGACCCAGTACTTC. This chain uses TRBV6-1 with TRBJ2-5; 9 bases are a match to TRBD2. This CDR3 contains 15 residues. Germline V gene lookup returns CDR1 MNHNS and CDR2 SASEGT. With 6 bases clipped from V and 5 bases from J, the junction kept 10 bases outside the gene matches.

About this clonotype itself: This could be a read error, since a much larger clone is one nucleotide away. The V and J genes are TRBV28 and TRBJ2-2; 13 nucleotides agree with TRBD2. The junction had 8 bases not matched to a gene; V was cut back by 6 bases and J by 4 bases. The CDR3 sequence is 17 residues long. The germline V gene encodes CDR1 MDHEN and CDR2 SYDVKM. The CDR3 sequence is CASRTGTSGAGTGELFF. CDR3 nucleotides: TGTGCCAGCAGAACCGGGACTAGCGGGGCGGGCACCGGGGAGCTGTTTTTT. Drawing the rest from reference TRBV28 and TRBJ2-2, the complete variable domain is DVKVTQSSRYLVKRTGEKVFLECVQDMDHENMFWYRQDPGLGLRLIYFSYDVKMKEKGDIPEGYSVSREKKERFSLILESASTNQTSMYLCASRTGTSGAGTGELFFGEGSRLTVL.

The sample holds one count of this clonotype. This sequence may be a read error, since a much larger clone differs from it by one base. The chain links TRBV11-2 to TRBJ1-2; D may be TRBD1 (5 bases). The CDR3 spans 13 residues. CDR1 is SGHAT and CDR2 is FQNNGV in the germline V gene. CDR3 protein: CASSLNRGNGYAF. The CDR3 DNA reads as TGTGCCAGCAGCCTCAATAGGGGTAACGGCTACGCCTTC.

This chain uses TRBV10-3 with TRBJ1-2; unclear D gene. Trimming took off 3 bases at V and 6 bases at J, with 14 bases between the two ends. The germline V gene has CDR1 ENHRY and CDR2 SYGVKD. This CDR3 is 14 amino acids long. The CDR3 sequence is CAISESPGRNGYTF. Written as DNA, the CDR3 is TGTGCCATCAGTGAATCCCCCGGTCGCAATGGCTACACCTTC.

This clonotype was counted ten times or more. The V gene is TRBV12-3 or TRBV12-4, the J gene TRBJ1-1; perhaps TRBD1 as D (5 bases). The V end lost 2 bases, the J end lost 7 bases, and 8 bases lay between the germline ends. The CDR3 consists of 12 residues. CDR3 bases: TGTGCCAGCAGTTTAAGGGGCAGTGAAGCTTTCTTT. It translates to CASSLRGSEAFF.

At least ten counts were recorded for this clonotype. The chain couples TRBV20-1 to TRBJ1-1, with D possibly being TRBD1 (5 bases). Germline assignment: CDR1 DFQATT and CDR2 SNEGSKA (reference sequence). Trimming removed 6 bases at V and 3 bases at J, with 17 bases between. The CDR3 is 14 residues long. CDR3 residues: CSAPPGRADTEAFF. The CDR3 bases are TGCAGTGCCCCACCGGGACGGGCGGACACTGAAGCTTTCTTT.

This clonotype appeared a few times. The chain joins TRBV2 to TRBJ1-5; no definite D call. V lost 7 bases to trimming and J lost 2 bases, with 9 bases between them. CDR1 and CDR2 (germline): SNHLY, FYNNEI. The CDR3 length is 13 residues. The CDR3 sequence is CASNAPGNQPQHF. As DNA, the CDR3 is TGTGCCAGCAATGCCCCTGGCAATCAGCCCCAGCATTTT.

This clonotype was detected many times. The rearrangement uses TRBV12-3 or TRBV12-4 and TRBJ1-6, with TRBD1 matching over 7 bases. The CDR3 extends over 15 amino acids. V shed 0 bases and J 8 bases; nucleotides not matched to a gene: 4. The CDR3 loop is CASSLAGGIDSPLHF. In DNA form, the CDR3 reads TGTGCCAGCAGTTTAGCAGGGGGCATAGATTCACCCCTCCACTTT.

There are many counts of this clonotype. The V call is TRBV6-5, the J call TRBJ2-7; TRBD2 matches 12 bases. The CDR3 has 17 amino acids. V dropped 4 bases and J dropped 1; count of bases not matched to a gene: 8. Per the germline V gene, CDR1 is MNHEY and CDR2 is SVGAGI. CDR3 loop: CASSFPPGTSGSYEQYF. The CDR3 nucleotides read TGTGCCAGCAGTTTCCCGCCCGGGACTAGCGGGTCCTACGAGCAGTACTTC.

This clonotype was seen ten or more times. The rearrangement joins TRBV28 to TRBJ2-5; D might be TRBD1 or TRBD2, each matching 6 bases. Germline loops: CDR1 MDHEN, CDR2 SYDVKM. V was trimmed by 2 bases and J by 5 bases, leaving 15 bases between them. CDR3 length: 15 residues. Here the CDR3 DNA reads TGTGCCAGCAGTTTAATCTCGGGGGCGATTGAGACCCAGTACTTC. Amino acid sequence: CASSLISGAIETQYF.

At least ten counts were recorded for this clonotype. The chain combines TRBV12-3 or TRBV12-4 with TRBJ1-4; perhaps TRBD1 as D (5 bases). Trimming cost V 7 bases and J 8 bases, with 17 bases left between them. This CDR3 region has 14 residues. This chain's CDR3 is CASTPKGMGEKLFF. For the CDR3, the DNA is TGTGCCAGCACCCCGAAGGGGATGGGGGAAAAACTGTTTTTT.

This clonotype came up a few times. The chain uses TRBV11-2 and TRBJ2-2, with a weak D call TRBD1 (5 bases). The V end lost 1 base, the J end lost 2 bases, and 11 bases lay between the germline ends. CDR3 length: 16 amino acids. CDR1 is SGHAT and CDR2 is FQNNGV in the germline V gene. In nucleotides, the CDR3 is TGTGCCAGCAGCTTAGGGTGGACACAAAACACCGGGGAGCTGTTTTTT. Its protein product is CASSLGWTQNTGELFF.

There are many counts of this clonotype. This rearrangement joins TRBV5-1 to TRBJ1-1, with 11 positions matching TRBD1. J lost 4 bases, V lost 4 bases, and 6 bases had no gene match. This CDR3 contains 15 residues. Per the germline V gene, CDR1 is SGHRS and CDR2 is YFSETQ. The CDR3 protein is CASSRTGGESTEAFF. CDR3 nucleotide sequence: TGCGCCAGCAGCCGGACAGGGGGCGAGAGCACTGAAGCTTTCTTT.

This clonotype has a handful of counts. As DNA, the CDR3 is TGTGCCAGCAGGAGAGGGCCCTACAATGAGCAGTTCTTC. This translates into CASRRGPYNEQFF. This chain joins TRBV12-3 or TRBV12-4 and TRBJ2-1, with D possibly TRBD2 on 5 matching bases. V gave up 6 bases and J gave up 2 bases, with 8 bases separating them. The CDR3 spans 13 residues.